The source of this T cell receptor beta chain is a study of T cell responses to AZD1222 COVID-19 vaccine. Some clones are missing from TCRdb's copy, which holds only in-frame ones; the method was immunoSEQ multiplex PCR. This repertoire shows roughly 42,000 clones, about 78% found once; its top ten account for 3% to 5%. CDR1 is LNHDA and CDR2 is SQIVND in the germline V gene (reference sequence). Trimming cost V 6 bases and J 1 base, with 16 bases left between them. The CDR3 is 17 amino acids. The sequencing used peripheral blood, collected on day 0 of AZD1222 vaccination. This TCR was recovered from an adult in good health. This rearrangement joins TRBV19 to TRBJ2-6; unclear D gene. The DNA for the CDR3 is TGTGCCAGTAGCACCAGATCGCCGCCGTCTGGGGCCAACGTCCTGACTTTC. Translation gives CASSTRSPPSGANVLTF.